This is a list of T cell receptor beta chains from one sample in a study of metastatic and nonmetastatic thyroid tumors. With MiXCR, TCRdb reprocessed the PCR reads. The repertoire consists of 35,000 to 40,000 clones, with 25% to 30% occurring once and the leading ten covering around 10%. The material sequenced was blood. The receptor set was obtained from a female donor with papillary thyroid cancer or a benign thyroid nodule (not recorded which). Some clones in this sample may be carry-over from other donors' samples. Each CDR3 is given with its conserved first and last residue. D genes are given only for firm matches. Only part of the rows carry a size: once, few, many, or a class if the clone is expanded.

cdr3_nt	cdr3_aa	clone_size	v_call	d_call	j_call
TGTGCCAGTAGTGGTGGGGAAAGCTGGTCACCCCTCCACTTT	CASSGGESWSPLHF	many	TRBV19	-	TRBJ1-6
TGTGCCAGTAGTACGGACAGGTTTGGGGATACGCAGTATTTT	CASSTDRFGDTQYF	-	TRBV19	TRBD1	TRBJ2-3
TGTGCCACCAGCATTAGCACAGATACGCAGTATTTT	CATSISTDTQYF	few	TRBV15	-	TRBJ2-3
TGCGCCAGCAGCTTTGGCACCTCCGGGAGGGGCACAGATACGCAGTATTTT	CASSFGTSGRGTDTQYF	many	TRBV5-1	TRBD2	TRBJ2-3
TGTGCCAGCAGCTTGGGGGGTCGTGGGGCGATGACTGAAGCTTTCTTT	CASSLGGRGAMTEAFF	-	TRBV5-5	-	TRBJ1-1
TGTGCCAGCAGCTTGGAGACTTATAGCAATCAGCCCCAGCATTTT	CASSLETYSNQPQHF	once	TRBV5-6	-	TRBJ1-5
TGTGCCAGCTCCCCCGACGCACAGAGCTCTGGAAACACCATATATTTT	CASSPDAQSSGNTIYF	-	TRBV18	-	TRBJ1-3
TGTGCCACCCAGGACAGGGGTATCTATGGCTACACCTTC	CATQDRGIYGYTF	medium-sized	TRBV6-2/TRBV6-3	TRBD1	TRBJ1-2
TGCAGTGCTAGTCGCAGGGGAGTCACCTACGAGCAGTACTTC	CSASRRGVTYEQYF	many	TRBV20-1	-	TRBJ2-7
TGTGCCAGCAGCCAAGAAGCGGGAGGGCCTAACGAGCAGTACTTC	CASSQEAGGPNEQYF	many	TRBV4-2	TRBD2	TRBJ2-7
TGTGCCAGCAGTACGGGGTATGGCAATGAGCAGTTCTTC	CASSTGYGNEQFF	many	TRBV11-1	-	TRBJ2-1
TGCGCCAGCAGCCCGACTAGCGGGAGATATGAGCAGTTCTTC	CASSPTSGRYEQFF	-	TRBV5-1	TRBD2	TRBJ2-1
TGTGCTGGGGCCGGTTCCTGGTGGACTGAAGCTTTCTTT	CAGAGSWWTEAFF	-	TRBV30	-	TRBJ1-1
TGTGCCAGCAGCCGATCTGCAGGACAGGGAACGCGGGAGCAGTACTTC	CASSRSAGQGTREQYF	many	TRBV7-8	TRBD1	TRBJ2-7
TGTGCCAGCAGCGAGACCGCCGGGACAGGCAGGCAGCCCCAGCATTTT	CASSETAGTGRQPQHF	many	TRBV28	TRBD1	TRBJ1-5
TGTGCCAGCAGCTTGGAGGGAGGGGGGCTAAGCGGCTACACCTTC	CASSLEGGGLSGYTF	-	TRBV7-9	-	TRBJ1-2
TGTGCCAGCAGTGAAGATCGTCTAGCCAATGAGCAGTTCTTC	CASSEDRLANEQFF	-	TRBV6-1	-	TRBJ2-1
TGTGCCAGCAGCCTGGGGGGACAGAGGCTCAATTCACCCCTCCACTTT	CASSLGGQRLNSPLHF	-	TRBV6-1	TRBD1	TRBJ1-6
TGTGCCAGCAGCCAAGAAGGGACAGGGCGGTACGAGCAGTACTTC	CASSQEGTGRYEQYF	-	TRBV3-1	TRBD1	TRBJ2-7
TGTGCCAGCAGCGCCGGGACCTACAATGAGCAGTTCTTC	CASSAGTYNEQFF	-	TRBV5-6	-	TRBJ2-1
TGCAGTGCTCAGTTTGTGACGGGAACCGGGGAGCTGTTTTTT	CSAQFVTGTGELFF	many	TRBV20-1	-	TRBJ2-2
TGTGCCAGCAGCTTAGGCATGGAGGCCGGGTTGGAAGATACGCAGTATTTT	CASSLGMEAGLEDTQYF	many	TRBV7-6	-	TRBJ2-3
TGTGCCAGCAGTTCCCCCGGCTTCAATCAGCCCCAGCATTTT	CASSSPGFNQPQHF	many	TRBV7-9	-	TRBJ1-5
TGCAGTGCTAGAAAGGGACTAGCGGGAGGGTCCTACACAGATACGCAGTATTTT	CSARKGLAGGSYTDTQYF	many	TRBV20-1	TRBD2	TRBJ2-3
TGTGCCAGCAGTGAACACAGGGGTGTGAACACCGGGGAGCTGTTTTTT	CASSEHRGVNTGELFF	medium-sized	TRBV6-1	TRBD1	TRBJ2-2
TGTGCCAGCAGTTGGACAGGGGGCGCAAGGCACGAGCAGTACTTC	CASSWTGGARHEQYF	medium-sized	TRBV28	TRBD1	TRBJ2-7
TGCGCCAGCAGCTTGGTGGCGGGAGCAGGCGAGCAGTACTTC	CASSLVAGAGEQYF	-	TRBV4-3	TRBD2	TRBJ2-7
TGTGCCAGCGGTATCGGGGGGGCGGTAGATACGCAGTATTTT	CASGIGGAVDTQYF	-	TRBV28	TRBD2	TRBJ2-3
TGTGCCAGCAGCCAAGATATAATCCTCGCGGGAGAGAACACCGGGGAGCTGTTTTTT	CASSQDIILAGENTGELFF	many	TRBV4-2	TRBD2	TRBJ2-2
TGTGCCTGGCTGTCCCCGGGGACTGAAGCTTTCTTT	CAWLSPGTEAFF	many	TRBV30	-	TRBJ1-1
TGCAGTGTTGAATCCCAGGGGGGGGGCTACACCTTC	CSVESQGGGYTF	many	TRBV29-1	TRBD1	TRBJ1-2
TGTTCCAGTAGTATGCTGTCAGGCTGTCAGCCCCAGCATTTT	CSSSMLSGCQPQHF	few	TRBV19	-	TRBJ1-5
TGTGCCAGCAGGTGGTGGGGTTACACTGAAGCTTTCTTT	CASRWWGYTEAFF	few	TRBV6-1	-	TRBJ1-1
TGTGCCAGCAGCTTATGTTGGACAGAGAACACTGAAGCTTTCTTT	CASSLCWTENTEAFF	-	TRBV7-9	-	TRBJ1-1
TGTGCCACCAGCAGAGCTAGGGTCCCAAGCTCCTACGAGCAGTACTTC	CATSRARVPSSYEQYF	few	TRBV15	-	TRBJ2-7
TGTGCCAGCAGTGAATCGGCAGGATTCAGAAATAAGCCCCAGCATTTT	CASSESAGFRNKPQHF	few	TRBV6-1	-	TRBJ1-5
TGCGCCAGCAGTGAGACCCGGGTGGATGAGCAGTTCTTC	CASSETRVDEQFF	few	TRBV10-1	-	TRBJ2-1
TGTGCCAGCAGCTGGGGTACAGGGACGGGCGAGCAGTACTTC	CASSWGTGTGEQYF	-	TRBV7-2	-	TRBJ2-7
TGTGCCAGCAGCTTGGACAGGGTGGAGGAGCAGTACTTC	CASSLDRVEEQYF	many	TRBV11-1	TRBD1	TRBJ2-7
TGTGCCATCGGGGGGACGAGCAGGAAGACGGCGGGCTACACCTTC	CAIGGTSRKTAGYTF	many	TRBV10-3	-	TRBJ1-2
TGTGCCAGTGGTAATATAGATACGCAGTATTTT	CASGNIDTQYF	few	TRBV7-9	-	TRBJ2-3
TGTGCCAGCACCCTAAGACAGGTTTACAATGAGCAGTTCTTC	CASTLRQVYNEQFF	-	TRBV12-3/TRBV12-4	-	TRBJ2-1
TGTGCCTCCGGGACAGGGGGCGGGCAGCCCCAGCATTTT	CASGTGGGQPQHF	-	TRBV19	TRBD1	TRBJ1-5
TGTGCCAGCAGCTCGGCGGAGGGACTAGCTAGCGAGCAGTACTTC	CASSSAEGLASEQYF	many	TRBV5-4	TRBD2	TRBJ2-7
TGCAGTGCTAGAGATGGGGGGTCGTGTAAGCAGTTCTTC	CSARDGGSCKQFF	-	TRBV20-1	-	TRBJ2-1
TGCGCCAGCAGCTTGGCGGTGGCGAACTATGGCTACACCTTC	CASSLAVANYGYTF	-	TRBV5-1	-	TRBJ1-2
TGCGCCAGCAGCTTGGTCGGGAGCCAGGCCGGGGAGCTGTTTTTT	CASSLVGSQAGELFF	many	TRBV5-1	-	TRBJ2-2
TGTGCCAGTACCCTTTGGGGGGGCGGTGGCAATCAGCCCCAGCATTTT	CASTLWGGGGNQPQHF	many	TRBV19	-	TRBJ1-5
TGTGCCTGGAGTCCCGGGGGGTTCAATCAGCCCCAGCATTTT	CAWSPGGFNQPQHF	many	TRBV30	-	TRBJ1-5
TGTGCCAGCAGCTTGAGGCGGGACCTCTTTGGCAATCAGCCCCAGCATTTT	CASSLRRDLFGNQPQHF	-	TRBV5-6	-	TRBJ1-5
TGTGCCAGCAGCTTAGAGGGAGTCTCCTACGAGCAGTACTTC	CASSLEGVSYEQYF	few	TRBV28	-	TRBJ2-7
TGTGCCAGCAGTGAAGAGCTATCCTACGAGCAGTACTTC	CASSEELSYEQYF	few	TRBV6-1	-	TRBJ2-7